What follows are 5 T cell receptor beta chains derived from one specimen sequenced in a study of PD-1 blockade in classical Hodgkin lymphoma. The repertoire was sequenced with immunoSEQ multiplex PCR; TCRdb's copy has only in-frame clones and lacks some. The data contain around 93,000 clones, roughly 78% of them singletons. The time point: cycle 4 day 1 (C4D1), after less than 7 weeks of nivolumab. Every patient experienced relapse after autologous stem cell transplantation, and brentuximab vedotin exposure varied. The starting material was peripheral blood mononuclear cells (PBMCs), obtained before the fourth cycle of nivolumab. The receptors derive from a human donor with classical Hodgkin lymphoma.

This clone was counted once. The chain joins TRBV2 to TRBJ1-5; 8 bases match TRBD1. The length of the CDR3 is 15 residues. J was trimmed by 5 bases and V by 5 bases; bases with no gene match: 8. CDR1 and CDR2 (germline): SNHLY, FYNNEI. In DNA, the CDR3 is TGTGCCAGCAGTTATCCGGGACAGGCGTATCAGCCCCAGCATTTT. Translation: CASSYPGQAYQPQHF. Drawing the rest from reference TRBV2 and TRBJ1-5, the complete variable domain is EPEVTQTPSHQVTQMGQEVILRCVPISNHLYFYWYRQILGQKVEFLVSFYNNEISEKSEIFDDQFSVERPDGSNFTLKIRSTKLEDSAMYFCASSYPGQAYQPQHFGDGTRLSIL.

CDR3 residues: CASDWGGGTDTQYF. The CDR3 coding sequence is TGTGCCAGCGATTGGGGCGGGGGCACAGATACGCAGTATTTT. The chain couples TRBV6-6 to TRBJ2-3; tentatively, D is TRBD2 (6 bases). V was cut by 8 bases and J by 1 base, with 13 bases left in between. This CDR3 contains 14 residues. From germline, CDR1 is MNHNY and CDR2 SVGAGI (reference sequence).

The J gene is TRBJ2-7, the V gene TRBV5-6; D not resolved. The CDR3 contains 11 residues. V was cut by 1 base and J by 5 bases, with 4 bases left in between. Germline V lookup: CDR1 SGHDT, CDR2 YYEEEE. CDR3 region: CASSLIDEQYF. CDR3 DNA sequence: TGTGCCAGCAGCTTGATTGACGAGCAGTACTTC.

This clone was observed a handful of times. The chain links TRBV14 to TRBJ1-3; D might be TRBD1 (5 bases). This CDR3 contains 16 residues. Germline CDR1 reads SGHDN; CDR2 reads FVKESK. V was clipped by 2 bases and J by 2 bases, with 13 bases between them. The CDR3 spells CASSQRLQGTGNTIYF. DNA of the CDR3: TGTGCCAGCAGCCAACGACTTCAGGGAACTGGAAACACCATATATTTT.

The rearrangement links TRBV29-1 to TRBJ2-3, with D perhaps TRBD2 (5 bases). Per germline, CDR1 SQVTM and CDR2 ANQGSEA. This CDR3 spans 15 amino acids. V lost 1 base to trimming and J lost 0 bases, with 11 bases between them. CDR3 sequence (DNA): TGCAGCGTTGAAGGGGGAGCATCCAGCACAGATACGCAGTATTTT. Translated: CSVEGGASSTDTQYF.